This T cell receptor beta chain was captured in a study of cytomegalovirus exposure and HLA in healthy donors. V gave up 2 bases and J gave up 3 bases, with 11 bases separating them. This CDR3 spans 13 amino acids. Germline V gives CDR1 GTSNPN, CDR2 SVGIG (reference sequence). Overall study findings and caveats: Earlier results showed most TCR beta V segments being productive about 87% or about 30% of the time. A classifier reportedly called cytomegalovirus status with high sensitivity and specificity.

PCR involved 60 Vbeta and 13 Jbeta primers. Clones were read by immunoSEQ multiplex PCR, and TCRdb kept only the in-frame ones, dropping some. Of approximately 260,000 clones in the sample, 80% to 95% are singletons; the top ten hold about 1.7%. On this clone itself: What it binds is unknown.

The TCR was taken from a girl aged 2-10 years in good health and CMV-seronegative. V gene TRBV30 combines with J gene TRBJ2-7, with D possibly being TRBD1 (5 bases). The sample consisted of PBMCs. The CDR3, as DNA: TGTGCCTGGAGTTTACCACAGGACTACGAGCAGTACTTC. This sequence encodes CAWSLPQDYEQYF.